Listed here are 27 T cell receptor beta chains from one sample, sequenced in a study of shared clonotypes between healthy human individuals. CD45RO negativity and positive selection for CCR7 defined naive CD8 cells, a population that excluded terminally differentiated effector memory CD45RA+ cells. Only in-frame clones appear in the TCRdb table, and some are missing; sequencing was by immunoSEQ multiplex PCR. The table shows more than 2 million clones, with 85% to 95% occurring only once. The sample consisted of naive CD8+ T cells from PBMCs. The receptors shown here come from a man younger than 30 in good health. Some clones in this sample may be carry-over from other donors' samples.

The chain employs TRBV7-6 and TRBJ2-1; 7 bases are shared with TRBD2. This CDR3 has 15 amino acids. Germline CDR1 is SGHVS and CDR2 is FNYEAQ. V dropped 2 bases and J dropped 6; count of bases not matched to a gene: 7. The CDR3: CASSLWAWEGNEQFF. The DNA of the CDR3 is TGTGCCAGCAGCTTATGGGCGTGGGAGGGCAATGAGCAGTTCTTC.

V and J are TRBV19 and TRBJ1-4, with a possible D match to TRBD1 (5 bases). This CDR3 contains 15 residues. The V end lost 2 bases, the J end lost 11 bases, and 18 bases lay between the germline ends. Germline CDR1 and CDR2: LNHDA and SQIVND (reference sequence). CDR3 residues: CASSINPGTVDKLFF. Here the CDR3 DNA reads TGTGCCAGTAGTATAAACCCAGGGACTGTGGACAAACTGTTTTTT. The variable domain in full, with the rest retrieved from reference TRBV19 and TRBJ1-4, is DGGITQSPKYLFRKEGQNVTLSCEQNLNHDAMYWYRQDPGQGLRLIYYSQIVNDFQKGDIAEGYSVSREKKESFPLTVTSAQKNPTAFYLCASSINPGTVDKLFFGSGTQLSVL.

CDR3: CASSLAGPSNTGELFF. DNA for the CDR3: TGTGCCAGCAGCCTGGCGGGGCCGTCGAACACCGGGGAGCTGTTTTTT. The V call is TRBV7-9, the J call TRBJ2-2, with D tentatively TRBD2 (6 bases). Trimming stripped 5 bases from V and 0 bases from J, with 13 bases between. Germline values: CDR1 SEHNR, CDR2 FQNEAQ (reference sequence). This CDR3 contains 16 residues.

To note about this clone: The sample carries other DNA sequences with the same CDR3. This chain links TRBV7-3 with TRBJ2-1; D is perhaps TRBD1 (6 bases). Trimming cost V 5 bases and J 0 bases, with 11 bases left between them. Germline V gene lookup returns CDR1 SGHTA and CDR2 FQGTGA. The length of the CDR3 is 15 residues. In DNA, the CDR3 is TGTGCCAGCAGCCTTACAGGGAGCTCCTACAATGAGCAGTTCTTC. Its protein product is CASSLTGSSYNEQFF.

This chain joins TRBV28 and TRBJ2-1; D gene unclear. CDR3 length equals 11 residues. V lost 6 bases and J lost 10, with 10 bases in between. Per germline, CDR1 MDHEN and CDR2 SYDVKM. CDR3 protein: CASSPKWEQFF. For the CDR3, the DNA is TGTGCCAGCAGCCCCAAATGGGAGCAGTTCTTC.

V and J are TRBV19 and TRBJ2-7; D unclear. This CDR3 is built from 11 residues. The germline V gene has CDR1 LNHDA and CDR2 SQIVND (reference sequence). The V and J ends lost 0 bases and 5 bases respectively, with 2 bases between them. The CDR3 region is CASSIDNEQYF. The CDR3 bases are TGTGCCAGTAGTATAGATAACGAGCAGTACTTC.

The V call is TRBV27, the J call TRBJ2-2; no reliable D call. Trimming removed 9 bases at V and 0 bases at J, with 11 bases between. The CDR3 length is 14 residues. CDR1 is MNHEY, CDR2 SMNVEV, per germline (reference sequence). The CDR3 sequence: CASRKFANTGELFF. For the CDR3, the DNA is TGTGCCAGTCGGAAGTTCGCGAACACCGGGGAGCTGTTTTTT.

The chain recombines TRBV7-6 with TRBJ1-2; D perhaps matches TRBD1 (6 bases). CDR3 size: 13 residues. Germline CDR1 is SGHVS and CDR2 is FNYEAQ. V lost 5 bases and J 3 bases, leaving 10 bases between the germline ends. The CDR3 loop reads CASSPRQDYGYTF. The CDR3 nucleotides are TGTGCCAGCAGCCCCCGACAGGACTATGGCTACACCTTC. Looking up the rest from reference TRBV7-6 and TRBJ1-2 gives the full variable domain: GAGVSQSPRYKVTKRGQDVALRCDPISGHVSLYWYRQALGQGPEFLTYFNYEAQQDKSGLPNDRFSAERPEGSISTLTIQRTEQRDSAMYRCASSPRQDYGYTFGSGTRLTVV.

V is TRBV7-9 and J is TRBJ2-1; the D is unclear. The V gene lost 0 bases and the J gene lost 3 bases, with 12 bases spanning the gap. The CDR3 length is 16 residues. Germline values: CDR1 SEHNR, CDR2 FQNEAQ (reference sequence). The CDR3, as DNA: TGTGCCAGCAGCTTAGCGTTGAGTGGCTACTACAATGAGCAGTTCTTC. Its protein is CASSLALSGYYNEQFF.

Concerning this clone itself: The identical CDR3 is also encoded by other nucleotide sequences in the sample. The chain employs TRBV27 and TRBJ1-2; a weak D match, TRBD1 (5 bases). CDR3 size: 14 residues. The germline V gene has CDR1 MNHEY and CDR2 SMNVEV (reference sequence). Trimming left V 0 bases short and J 4 bases short, with 9 bases between. The CDR3 DNA follows: TGTGCCAGCAGTTTATCACCGGGGGGCTATGGCTACACCTTC. Its protein product is CASSLSPGGYGYTF.

The gene calls are TRBV5-8 and TRBJ2-1, with a weak D call TRBD2 (5 bases). Germline V lookup: CDR1 SGHTS, CDR2 YDEGEE. Trimming took 2 bases from V and 6 from J, leaving 9 bases between them. The CDR3 contains 13 residues. The CDR3: CASSFLAVNEQFF. The CDR3 nucleotides are TGTGCCAGCAGCTTTCTAGCTGTCAATGAGCAGTTCTTC.

This chain joins TRBV4-1 and TRBJ1-5; 7 bases are shared with TRBD1. V dropped 4 bases and J dropped 11; count of bases not matched to a gene: 11. Germline values: CDR1 MGHRA, CDR2 YSYEKL. CDR3 length: 14 amino acids. The CDR3: CASSRRAGGAAQHF. CDR3 bases: TGCGCCAGCAGCCGAAGGGCAGGGGGGGCGGCCCAGCATTTT.

The genes are TRBV5-1 and TRBJ1-1; D gene uncertain. This CDR3 region has 16 residues. Germline assignment: CDR1 SGHRS and CDR2 YFSETQ. Trimming removed 4 bases from V and 6 bases from J, with 22 bases in between. CDR3 loop: CASSLVMLTGIPEAFF. The CDR3 DNA sequence: TGCGCCAGCAGCCTTGTAATGTTAACGGGAATCCCTGAAGCTTTCTTT.

The genes are TRBV9 and TRBJ2-7, with 12 bases that match TRBD1. V shed 0 bases, J shed 2 bases, and the junction held 3 bases outside the gene matches. Looked up from germline, CDR1 is SGDLS and CDR2 is YYNGEE. This CDR3 contains 16 residues. CDR3 loop: CASSVEGTGGPYEQYF. The CDR3, as DNA: TGTGCCAGCAGCGTAGAGGGGACAGGGGGCCCCTACGAGCAGTACTTC.

The gene calls are TRBV9 and TRBJ2-1; D is ambiguous. V was shortened by 2 bases and J by 10 bases, with 10 bases between the two germline ends. CDR3 length: 12 residues. Germline V gene sequence: CDR1 SGDLS, CDR2 YYNGEE. The CDR3 DNA reads TGTGCCAGCAGCGTGACCGGAGAAGAGCAGTTCTTC. This encodes CASSVTGEEQFF.

The chain couples TRBV5-1 to TRBJ1-1; D unresolved. Between the trimmed V and J ends, which lost 4 bases and 2 bases, there was a span of 21 bases. The CDR3 sequence is 17 residues long. Germline V gene data show CDR1 as SGHRS and CDR2 as YFSETQ. The CDR3 nucleotides are TGCGCCAGCAGCCCCGGACCCTCGGGGTCCTTTAACACTGAAGCTTTCTTT. Protein product: CASSPGPSGSFNTEAFF.

The rearrangement uses TRBV30 and TRBJ2-7; 7 bases map to TRBD1. This CDR3 region has 13 residues. Trimming took 3 bases from V and 3 from J; bases not matched to a gene: 5. Germline V lookup: CDR1 GTSNPN, CDR2 SVGIG (reference sequence). The CDR3 region is CAWRTGFVYEQYF. As DNA, the CDR3 is TGTGCCTGGAGGACAGGGTTTGTCTACGAGCAGTACTTC.

Details on this clone: Different DNA sequences within this sample yield the same CDR3. This rearrangement joins TRBV9 to TRBJ2-7; 7 positions agree with TRBD1. The germline CDR1 and CDR2 sequences are SGDLS and YYNGEE. The CDR3 spans 13 residues. V lost 4 bases to trimming and J lost 3 bases; unmatched junction nucleotides: 4. CDR3 nucleotides: TGTGCCAGCAGCCCCCGACAGGGCTACGAGCAGTACTTC. It codes for CASSPRQGYEQYF. The variable domain in full, with the rest retrieved from reference TRBV9 and TRBJ2-7, is DSGVTQTPKHLITATGQRVTLRCSPRSGDLSVYWYQQSLDQGLQFLIQYYNGEERAKGNILERFSAQQFPDLHSELNLSSLELGDSALYFCASSPRQGYEQYFGPGTRLTVT.

The rearrangement joins TRBV7-9 to TRBJ2-7, with a possible D match to TRBD2 (6 bases). The germline V gene encodes CDR1 SEHNR and CDR2 FQNEAQ (reference sequence). CDR3 length equals 14 residues. Trimming cost V 5 bases and J 2 bases, with 13 bases left between them. In nucleotides, the CDR3 is TGTGCCAGCAGCCATAGCGGAGACACCTACGAGCAGTACTTC. Encoded protein: CASSHSGDTYEQYF.

The chain has TRBV7-9 and TRBJ1-3; D is undetermined. Germline V gives CDR1 SEHNR, CDR2 FQNEAQ (reference sequence). The CDR3 sequence is 15 residues long. Trimming took off 4 bases at V and 0 bases at J, with 10 bases between the two ends. The CDR3 reads CASSSNQDSGNTIYF. The CDR3 bases are TGTGCCAGCAGCTCTAACCAGGACTCTGGAAACACCATATATTTT.

The rearrangement joins TRBV7-2 to TRBJ2-5; a possible D gene is TRBD1 (5 bases). Trimming left V 4 bases short and J 1 base short, with 13 bases between. CDR1 SGHTA and CDR2 FQGNSA come from the germline V gene. The CDR3 covers 15 residues. As DNA, the CDR3 is TGTGCCAGCAGCTCCTCCAGGGCAGTCCAAGAGACCCAGTACTTC. Its translation: CASSSSRAVQETQYF.

V and J are TRBV29-1 and TRBJ2-2; the match to TRBD2 covers 11 bases. CDR1 SQVTM and CDR2 ANQGSEA come from the germline V gene. After removal of 7 bases from V and 4 bases from J, the junction contained 11 bases not matched to a gene. This CDR3 comprises 16 residues. The CDR3 DNA follows: TGCAGCGCATTAATAGCGGGAGGGCCGAGCACCGGGGAGCTGTTTTTT. It is translated as CSALIAGGPSTGELFF.

V gene TRBV7-9 combines with J gene TRBJ2-1; D is unclear. The CDR3 is 16 residues long. Germline V gene lookup returns CDR1 SEHNR and CDR2 FQNEAQ (reference sequence). Deletions cut 5 bases from V and 0 bases from J, with 14 bases between. The CDR3 DNA reads as TGTGCCAGCAGCGTCCCGACTGGCCGCTCCTACAATGAGCAGTTCTTC. This translates into CASSVPTGRSYNEQFF.

The V and J genes are TRBV25-1 and TRBJ2-1; TRBD1 might be the D (5 bases). From germline, CDR1 is MGHDK and CDR2 SYGVNS. V lost 3 bases to trimming and J lost 0 bases, with 12 bases between them. The CDR3 has 16 residues. DNA for the CDR3: TGTGCCAGCAGTGATTTTGACAGCAACTCCTACAATGAGCAGTTCTTC. This sequence encodes CASSDFDSNSYNEQFF.

This chain joins TRBV7-9 and TRBJ2-7; no clear D gene. There are 15 residues in the CDR3. Germline values: CDR1 SEHNR, CDR2 FQNEAQ (reference sequence). Trimming took 5 bases from V and 1 from J, leaving 15 bases between them. This chain's CDR3 is CASSQGGYRSYEQYF. The CDR3 coding sequence is TGTGCCAGCAGCCAAGGCGGTTACCGTTCCTACGAGCAGTACTTC.

The chain joins TRBV27 to TRBJ1-1; no definite D call. With 4 bases removed from V and 3 bases from J, the gap between germline ends came to 9 bases. From germline, CDR1 is MNHEY and CDR2 SMNVEV (reference sequence). The CDR3 contains 13 residues. The CDR3 DNA sequence: TGTGCCAGCAGTTCGGGAGGTTACACTGAAGCTTTCTTT. Protein product: CASSSGGYTEAFF.

V usage is TRBV7-9 and J usage is TRBJ2-1; D assignment may be TRBD1 or TRBD2 (5 bases each). There are 14 residues in the CDR3. Germline assignment: CDR1 SEHNR and CDR2 FQNEAQ (reference sequence). The V and J ends lost 5 bases and 4 bases respectively, with 12 bases between them. The CDR3, as DNA: TGTGCCAGCAGCGGATCGGGACCTTACAATGAGCAGTTCTTC. Protein: CASSGSGPYNEQFF.